A selection of T cell receptor beta chains follows, all from one sample in a study of beta chain features in type 1 diabetes. Using immunoSEQ multiplex PCR, the repertoire was profiled, and TCRdb retains in-frame clones only, with some absent. The table includes tens of thousands of clones, around 32% detected once. Sequenced input: stem cell memory CD4+ T cells from blood. The receptors originated from a woman aged 18 to 35 in good health. Both conserved end residues are part of each CDR3. A D gene is named only where the DNA matches it firmly. Clone size is stated in some rows and not others, as once, few, many or a class when expanded.

clone_size: -
j_call: TRBJ2-2
d_call: TRBD2
v_call: TRBV5-1
cdr3_nt: TGCGCCAGCAGCTTGGCACCTAGCGGACTCACCGGGGAGCTGTTTTTT
cdr3_aa: CASSLAPSGLTGELFF

clone_size: -
j_call: TRBJ2-7
d_call: TRBD2
v_call: TRBV2
cdr3_nt: TGTGCCAGCAGTGCGGGACTAAACTACGAGCAGTACTTC
cdr3_aa: CASSAGLNYEQYF

clone_size: once
j_call: TRBJ1-5
d_call: TRBD1
v_call: TRBV10-3
cdr3_nt: TGTGCCATCAGTGCGACAGGGGAAGAACAGCCCCAGCATTTT
cdr3_aa: CAISATGEEQPQHF

clone_size: -
j_call: TRBJ1-5
d_call: -
v_call: TRBV18
cdr3_nt: TGTGCCAGCTCACCCGACACCCCCGAAGTTATCAGGACCCAGCATTTT
cdr3_aa: CASSPDTPEVIRTQHF

clone_size: few
j_call: TRBJ2-4
d_call: TRBD2
v_call: TRBV2
cdr3_nt: TGTGCCAGCAGTGAAGAGAAGGCTAGCGGTCAGTACTTC
cdr3_aa: CASSEEKASGQYF

clone_size: few
j_call: TRBJ1-1
d_call: TRBD1
v_call: TRBV5-6
cdr3_nt: TGTGCCAGCAGCTTGCGCGGGACAGGGGTTACGGTGAACACTGAAGCTTTCTTT
cdr3_aa: CASSLRGTGVTVNTEAFF

clone_size: -
j_call: TRBJ2-7
d_call: TRBD2
v_call: TRBV6-5
cdr3_nt: TGTGCCAGCAGTCGTAGCGGGGGACTATACGAGCAGTACTTC
cdr3_aa: CASSRSGGLYEQYF

clone_size: few
j_call: TRBJ1-2
d_call: -
v_call: TRBV18
cdr3_nt: TGTGCCAGCTCACCACCGGGAGCGGCAGTTTATGGCTACACCTTC
cdr3_aa: CASSPPGAAVYGYTF

clone_size: -
j_call: TRBJ1-1
d_call: -
v_call: TRBV18
cdr3_nt: TGTGCCAGCTCACCAGGAGCTAACACTGAAGCTTTCTTT
cdr3_aa: CASSPGANTEAFF

clone_size: -
j_call: TRBJ2-1
d_call: TRBD2
v_call: TRBV5-1
cdr3_nt: TGCGCCAGCAGCTCCAGCCTAGCGGGAGGTGTGAATGAGCAGTTCTTC
cdr3_aa: CASSSSLAGGVNEQFF

clone_size: many
j_call: TRBJ1-2
d_call: -
v_call: TRBV30
cdr3_nt: TGTGCCTGGATGCCTCCGGGCTATGGCTACACCTTC
cdr3_aa: CAWMPPGYGYTF

clone_size: -
j_call: TRBJ2-7
d_call: TRBD1
v_call: TRBV14
cdr3_nt: TGTGCCAGCAGCCAAGGGGTATGGACAGGTGATTACGAGCAGTACTTC
cdr3_aa: CASSQGVWTGDYEQYF

clone_size: -
j_call: TRBJ2-3
d_call: TRBD2
v_call: TRBV5-6
cdr3_nt: TGTGCCAGCAGCCCAAAGCGGGAGACCTTCACAGATACGCAGTATTTT
cdr3_aa: CASSPKRETFTDTQYF

clone_size: -
j_call: TRBJ1-1
d_call: -
v_call: TRBV5-1
cdr3_nt: TGCGCCAGCGCTACACAGGGCAACACTGAAGCTTTCTTT
cdr3_aa: CASATQGNTEAFF

clone_size: -
j_call: TRBJ1-2
d_call: -
v_call: TRBV2
cdr3_nt: TGTGCCAGCAGTGGTCTTATCAAGCATGGCTACACCTTC
cdr3_aa: CASSGLIKHGYTF

clone_size: few
j_call: TRBJ2-7
d_call: TRBD1
v_call: TRBV7-2
cdr3_nt: TGTGCCAGCAGCTTAGAGGGACAGGGTTACGAGCAGTACTTC
cdr3_aa: CASSLEGQGYEQYF

clone_size: -
j_call: TRBJ2-7
d_call: -
v_call: TRBV5-1
cdr3_nt: TGCGCCAGCAGCTTACGGTCGCAGGGGAGCTACGAGCAGTACTTC
cdr3_aa: CASSLRSQGSYEQYF

clone_size: once
j_call: TRBJ2-7
d_call: -
v_call: TRBV2
cdr3_nt: TGTGCCAGCAGTGGACGCCTAGCGAAATACGAGCAGTACTTC
cdr3_aa: CASSGRLAKYEQYF

clone_size: once
j_call: TRBJ1-2
d_call: -
v_call: TRBV5-6
cdr3_nt: TGTGCCAGCAGCTTGGTTACCCGGCGGAACTATGGCTACACCTTC
cdr3_aa: CASSLVTRRNYGYTF

clone_size: few
j_call: TRBJ1-6
d_call: -
v_call: TRBV29-1
cdr3_nt: TGCAGCGTTCGGGAGCAGGGTACTTCACCCCTCCACTTT
cdr3_aa: CSVREQGTSPLHF

clone_size: few
j_call: TRBJ2-1
d_call: TRBD2
v_call: TRBV7-6
cdr3_nt: TGTGCCAGCAGCCCCTTTGCGGGAGGGCAGTACAATGAGCAGTTCTTC
cdr3_aa: CASSPFAGGQYNEQFF

clone_size: -
j_call: TRBJ2-3
d_call: TRBD1
v_call: TRBV19
cdr3_nt: TGTGCCGGTGGGACAGGGGGACCAGATACGCAGTATTTT
cdr3_aa: CAGGTGGPDTQYF

clone_size: -
j_call: TRBJ2-1
d_call: -
v_call: TRBV11-2
cdr3_nt: TGTGCCAGCAGCGCGCTTTTGACTAGTATAAGCAATGAGCAGTTCTTC
cdr3_aa: CASSALLTSISNEQFF

clone_size: few
j_call: TRBJ1-2
d_call: -
v_call: TRBV7-9
cdr3_nt: TGTGCCAGCAGCTCGACAGAGAACTATGGCTACACCTTC
cdr3_aa: CASSSTENYGYTF

clone_size: few
j_call: TRBJ2-3
d_call: -
v_call: TRBV6-6
cdr3_nt: TGTGCCAGCAGTTACTCGGGGCCTAAGAGCACAGATACGCAGTATTTT
cdr3_aa: CASSYSGPKSTDTQYF

clone_size: many
j_call: TRBJ2-5
d_call: TRBD1
v_call: TRBV10-3
cdr3_nt: TGTGCCGTACGACGGGACAGCCAAGAGACCCAGTACTTC
cdr3_aa: CAVRRDSQETQYF

clone_size: -
j_call: TRBJ2-5
d_call: TRBD2
v_call: TRBV7-2
cdr3_nt: TGTGCCAGCAGCTTATGGCGGGAGGGGGGGGAGACCCAGTACTTC
cdr3_aa: CASSLWREGGETQYF

clone_size: -
j_call: TRBJ1-1
d_call: TRBD1
v_call: TRBV7-9
cdr3_nt: TGTGCCAGCAGCCCACCACGACAGGGGCTGATGACTGAAGCTTTCTTT
cdr3_aa: CASSPPRQGLMTEAFF

clone_size: -
j_call: TRBJ1-1
d_call: -
v_call: TRBV11-3
cdr3_nt: TGTGCCAGCAGCTTAATGGGGGCCGACGCTTTCTTT
cdr3_aa: CASSLMGADAFF

clone_size: -
j_call: TRBJ2-3
d_call: -
v_call: TRBV7-9
cdr3_nt: TGTGCCAGCAGCCCGTCGCAAACTAGCACAGATACGCAGTATTTT
cdr3_aa: CASSPSQTSTDTQYF

clone_size: once
j_call: TRBJ2-1
d_call: TRBD2
v_call: TRBV5-1
cdr3_nt: TGCGCCAGCAGCTTGGCCGGGACTAGAGCCAATGAGCAGTTCTTC
cdr3_aa: CASSLAGTRANEQFF

clone_size: -
j_call: TRBJ2-2
d_call: -
v_call: TRBV15
cdr3_nt: TGTGCCACAGGGTCGCGGAGGGGGCGAAACACCGGGGAGCTGTTTTTT
cdr3_aa: CATGSRRGRNTGELFF

clone_size: few
j_call: TRBJ2-7
d_call: TRBD1
v_call: TRBV18
cdr3_nt: TGTGCCAGCTCCATGAAGACAGGGCCCTCCTACGAGCAGTACTTC
cdr3_aa: CASSMKTGPSYEQYF

clone_size: -
j_call: TRBJ1-1
d_call: -
v_call: TRBV30
cdr3_nt: TGTGCCTGGAGTCCAGGGAACACTGAAGCTTTCTTT
cdr3_aa: CAWSPGNTEAFF

clone_size: -
j_call: TRBJ2-7
d_call: TRBD2
v_call: TRBV7-8
cdr3_nt: TGTGCCAGCAGCTTAGGCGGGCGGGAGGGCTACGAGCAGTACTTC
cdr3_aa: CASSLGGREGYEQYF

clone_size: -
j_call: TRBJ1-1
d_call: -
v_call: TRBV2
cdr3_nt: TGTGCCACCCTCCGGGTTGCTGGGACTGAAGCTTTCTTT
cdr3_aa: CATLRVAGTEAFF

clone_size: -
j_call: TRBJ2-5
d_call: TRBD2
v_call: TRBV30
cdr3_nt: TGTGCCTGGAGTGTGAGGCGGGGGGTAGGAGAGACCCAGTACTTC
cdr3_aa: CAWSVRRGVGETQYF

clone_size: -
j_call: TRBJ2-5
d_call: TRBD1
v_call: TRBV11-1
cdr3_nt: TGTGCCAGCAGCTTAGTAAGGGGGCGAGAGACCCAGTACTTC
cdr3_aa: CASSLVRGRETQYF

clone_size: -
j_call: TRBJ2-5
d_call: TRBD2
v_call: TRBV7-3
cdr3_nt: TGTGCCAGCAGCCCTGGACTAGCGGGGGGGCCGGCGAAAGAGACCCAGTACTTC
cdr3_aa: CASSPGLAGGPAKETQYF

clone_size: -
j_call: TRBJ2-1
d_call: -
v_call: TRBV5-1
cdr3_nt: TGCGCCAGCAGCTTTGCACAGGGAAGCTCCTACAATGAGCAGTTCTTC
cdr3_aa: CASSFAQGSSYNEQFF

clone_size: -
j_call: TRBJ2-1
d_call: TRBD2
v_call: TRBV11-3
cdr3_nt: TGTGCCAGCAGCGATGGACTAGCAGTCTACAATGAGCAGTTCTTC
cdr3_aa: CASSDGLAVYNEQFF

clone_size: -
j_call: TRBJ1-3
d_call: -
v_call: TRBV4-2
cdr3_nt: TGTGCCAGCAGCCCGACAACTCAGGGTGTCGCTGGAAACACCATATATTTT
cdr3_aa: CASSPTTQGVAGNTIYF

clone_size: -
j_call: TRBJ2-7
d_call: TRBD2
v_call: TRBV9
cdr3_nt: TGTGCCAGCAGCGCGACTAGCGGGTCCTACGAGCAGTACTTC
cdr3_aa: CASSATSGSYEQYF

clone_size: -
j_call: TRBJ1-2
d_call: TRBD1
v_call: TRBV6-1
cdr3_nt: TGTGCCAGCAGTTTGGACAGGGCCTATGGCTACACCTTC
cdr3_aa: CASSLDRAYGYTF

clone_size: -
j_call: TRBJ1-2
d_call: TRBD1
v_call: TRBV19
cdr3_nt: TGTGCCAGCTCCGGGACAGGGAGACCAGTCTACACCTTC
cdr3_aa: CASSGTGRPVYTF

clone_size: -
j_call: TRBJ2-5
d_call: TRBD1
v_call: TRBV10-3
cdr3_nt: TGTGCCATCAATTCCGGGACAGGGGAACAAGAGACCCAGTACTTC
cdr3_aa: CAINSGTGEQETQYF

clone_size: once
j_call: TRBJ2-3
d_call: TRBD2
v_call: TRBV5-1
cdr3_nt: TGCGCCAGCAGCTTGCCCACTAGCGGGAGGGCCACAGATACGCAGTATTTT
cdr3_aa: CASSLPTSGRATDTQYF

clone_size: -
j_call: TRBJ2-7
d_call: TRBD1
v_call: TRBV6-6
cdr3_nt: TGTGCCAGCAGCCACCTGACAGGGCGTGAGCAGTACTTC
cdr3_aa: CASSHLTGREQYF

clone_size: -
j_call: TRBJ2-7
d_call: -
v_call: TRBV19
cdr3_nt: TGTGCCAGTAGTTTACAGGGTGACGACGAGCAGTACTTC
cdr3_aa: CASSLQGDDEQYF

clone_size: few
j_call: TRBJ2-7
d_call: TRBD2
v_call: TRBV18
cdr3_nt: TGTGCCAGCTCCCCCCCCGCCGGGACTAGCGGGAGGGACCACGAGCAGTACTTC
cdr3_aa: CASSPPAGTSGRDHEQYF

clone_size: -
j_call: TRBJ1-1
d_call: -
v_call: TRBV5-1
cdr3_nt: TGCGCCAGCAGCCTAGGGGTGGTGAACACTGAAGCTTTCTTT
cdr3_aa: CASSLGVVNTEAFF

clone_size: -
j_call: TRBJ2-7
d_call: -
v_call: TRBV18
cdr3_nt: TGTGCCAGCTCCGCAGGTAACCCAGACGAGCAGTACTTC
cdr3_aa: CASSAGNPDEQYF

clone_size: once
j_call: TRBJ1-2
d_call: TRBD1
v_call: TRBV7-2
cdr3_nt: TGTGCCAGCCGAACAGGGGGCTCTAACTATGGCTACACCTTC
cdr3_aa: CASRTGGSNYGYTF

clone_size: -
j_call: TRBJ2-3
d_call: -
v_call: TRBV19
cdr3_nt: TGTGCCAGTAGTTCGGAGGGAACAGATACGCAGTATTTT
cdr3_aa: CASSSEGTDTQYF